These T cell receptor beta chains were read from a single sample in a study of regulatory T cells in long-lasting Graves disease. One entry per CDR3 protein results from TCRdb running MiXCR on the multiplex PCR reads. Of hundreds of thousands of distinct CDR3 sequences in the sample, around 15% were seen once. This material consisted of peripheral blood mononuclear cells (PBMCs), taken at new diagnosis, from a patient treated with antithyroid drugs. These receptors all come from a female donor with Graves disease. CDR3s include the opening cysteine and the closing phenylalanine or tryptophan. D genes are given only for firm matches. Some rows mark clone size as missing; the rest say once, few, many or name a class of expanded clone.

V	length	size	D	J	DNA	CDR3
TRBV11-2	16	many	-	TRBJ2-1	TGTGCCAGCAGCTTAGAATTAGACGGGACCTACAATGAGCAGTTCTTC	CASSLELDGTYNEQFF
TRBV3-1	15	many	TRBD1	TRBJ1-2	TGTGCCAGCAGCCCTGACGGGACAGGTGTCTCTGGCTACACCTTC	CASSPDGTGVSGYTF
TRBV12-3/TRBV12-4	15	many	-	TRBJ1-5	TGTGCCAGCAGTATCGACAGAAATAGCAATCAGCCCCAGCATTTT	CASSIDRNSNQPQHF
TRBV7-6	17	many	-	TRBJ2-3	TGTGCCAGCAGCTTAGGTGCGGGGGCGCTGATCACAGATACGCAGTATTTT	CASSLGAGALITDTQYF
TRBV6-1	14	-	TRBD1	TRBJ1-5	TGTGCCAGCAGACCGGGACAGGGCAATCAGCCCCAGCATTTT	CASRPGQGNQPQHF
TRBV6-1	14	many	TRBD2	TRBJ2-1	TGTGCCAGCAGCACGCGGGGGGGAGGTGGTGAGCAGTTCTTC	CASSTRGGGGEQFF
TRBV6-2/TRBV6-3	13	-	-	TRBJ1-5	TGTGCCAGCAGGACCCAGCCCCGGGACGGGGAGCATTTT	CASRTQPRDGEHF
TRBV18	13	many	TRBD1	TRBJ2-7	TGTGCCAGCTCACCGGGACAGGTCTACGAGCAGTACTTC	CASSPGQVYEQYF
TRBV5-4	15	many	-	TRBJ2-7	TGTGCCAGCAGCCCGGACGGGGGCAGGGTCTACGAGCAGTACTTC	CASSPDGGRVYEQYF
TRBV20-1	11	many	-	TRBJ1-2	TGCAGTGCTAGAAGGGATGACGGCTACACCTTC	CSARRDDGYTF
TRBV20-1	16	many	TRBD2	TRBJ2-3	TGCAGTGCTGGCCTCCGACTAGCGGGCCTTCCAGATACGCAGTATTTT	CSAGLRLAGLPDTQYF
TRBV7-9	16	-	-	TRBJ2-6	TGTGCCAGCAGCATCTACACGACCTCTGGGGCCAACGTCCTGACTTTC	CASSIYTTSGANVLTF
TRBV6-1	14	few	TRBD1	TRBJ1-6	TGTGCCACCGCGGGGACAGTTGATAATTCACCCCTCCACTTT	CATAGTVDNSPLHF
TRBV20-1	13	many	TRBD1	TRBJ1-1	TGCAGTGCTTACGGGACAGCCGCCACTGAAGCTTTCTTT	CSAYGTAATEAFF
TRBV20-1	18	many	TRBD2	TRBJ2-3	TGCAGTGCTAGAGATTATTCGCCGAGCGGGGGGGCCGTGAATACGCAGTATTTT	CSARDYSPSGGAVNTQYF
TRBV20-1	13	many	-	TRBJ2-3	TGCAGTGCTAGAGAGGGCTCCCCAGATACGCAGTATTTT	CSAREGSPDTQYF
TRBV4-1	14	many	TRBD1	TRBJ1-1	TGCGCCAGCAGCCAGACAGGGAGGGGTACTGAAGCTTTCTTT	CASSQTGRGTEAFF
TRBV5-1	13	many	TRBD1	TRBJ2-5	TGCGCCAGCAGCCGGACAGGGGCCGAGACCCAGTACTTC	CASSRTGAETQYF
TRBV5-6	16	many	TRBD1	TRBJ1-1	TGTGCCAGCATCCCAGGGGGGGGGAACCTGAACACTGAAGCTTTCTTT	CASIPGGGNLNTEAFF
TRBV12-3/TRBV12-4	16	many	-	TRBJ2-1	TGTGCCAGCAGAACCTCAAGGGGAGCTGTTAACAATGGGCAGTTCTTC	CASRTSRGAVNNGQFF
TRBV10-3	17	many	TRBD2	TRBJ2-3	TGTGCCATCAGTCCCGGGACTAGCGTGGATAGCACAGATACGCAGTATTTT	CAISPGTSVDSTDTQYF
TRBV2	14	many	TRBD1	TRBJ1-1	TGTGCCAGCAGCAACCGGGACAGGGACACTGAAGCTTTCTTT	CASSNRDRDTEAFF
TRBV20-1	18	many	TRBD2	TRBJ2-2	TGCAGTGCTAGAGCTCTTCCGGGACTAGCGCAGAACACCGGGGAGCTGTTTTTT	CSARALPGLAQNTGELFF
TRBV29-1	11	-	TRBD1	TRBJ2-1	TGCAGCGAGTACAGGGGTTATGAGCAGTTCTTC	CSEYRGYEQFF
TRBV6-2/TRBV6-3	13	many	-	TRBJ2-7	TGTGCCAGCAGTTACCAACAAGCCTACGAGCAGTACTTC	CASSYQQAYEQYF
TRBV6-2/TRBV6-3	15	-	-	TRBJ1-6	TGTGCCAGCAATCCCGATGGGGGGAGTAATTCACCCCTCCACTTT	CASNPDGGSNSPLHF
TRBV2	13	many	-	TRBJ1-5	TGTGCCAGCCGGGACCGGGGGAATCAGCCCCAGCATTTT	CASRDRGNQPQHF
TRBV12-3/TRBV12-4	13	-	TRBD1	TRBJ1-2	TGTGCCAGCAGCCACACAGACAGGGGAGGCTACACCTTC	CASSHTDRGGYTF
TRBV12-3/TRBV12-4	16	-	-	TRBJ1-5	TGTGCCAGCAATCGCTCCGGCACCCCTGGGGATCAGCCCCAGCATTTT	CASNRSGTPGDQPQHF